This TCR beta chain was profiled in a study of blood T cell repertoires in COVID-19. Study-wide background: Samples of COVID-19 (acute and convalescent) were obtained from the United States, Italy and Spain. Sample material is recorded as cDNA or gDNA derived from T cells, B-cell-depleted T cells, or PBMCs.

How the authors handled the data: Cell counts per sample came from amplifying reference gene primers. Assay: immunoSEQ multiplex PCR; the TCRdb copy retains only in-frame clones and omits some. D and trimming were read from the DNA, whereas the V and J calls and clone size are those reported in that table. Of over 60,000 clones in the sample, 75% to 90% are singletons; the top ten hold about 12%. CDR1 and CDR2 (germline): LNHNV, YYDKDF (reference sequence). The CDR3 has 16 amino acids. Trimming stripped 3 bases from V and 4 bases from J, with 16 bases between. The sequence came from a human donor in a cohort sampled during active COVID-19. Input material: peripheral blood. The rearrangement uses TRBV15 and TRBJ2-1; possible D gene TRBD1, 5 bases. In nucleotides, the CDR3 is TGTGCCACCAGCAGCCTACAGGCTAAGGGTTACAATGAGCAGTTCTTC. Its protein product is CATSSLQAKGYNEQFF.